The 18 T cell receptor beta chains below come from one sample, sequenced in a study of Graves' ophthalmopathy and Graves' hyperthyroidism. Amplification from RNA transcripts yielded the TCR beta CDR3 regions. HTBI-primed RT-PCR formed the first round, and a multiplex PCR formed the second. One entry per CDR3 protein results from TCRdb running MiXCR on the multiplex PCR reads. The data hold about 660,000 distinct CDR3 sequences, with over 40% observed a single time. The material sequenced was peripheral blood. All receptors come from an adult man with Graves' ophthalmopathy.

A few counts support this clonotype. The rearrangement uses TRBV7-2 and TRBJ1-1; D may be TRBD1 (6 bases). Germline V gene lookup returns CDR1 SGHTA and CDR2 FQGNSA. The CDR3 totals 14 residues. V dropped 1 base and J dropped 6 bases, with 12 bases sitting between them. Here the CDR3 reads CASSLGGTFSEAFF. The CDR3 nucleotides are TGTGCCAGCAGCTTAGGAGGGACATTTTCTGAAGCTTTCTTT.

At least ten counts were recorded for this clonotype. The chain recombines TRBV4-1 with TRBJ2-5, with D perhaps TRBD1 (6 bases). This CDR3 comprises 15 residues. V lost 1 base to trimming and J lost 5 bases, with 14 bases between them. Germline assignment: CDR1 MGHRA and CDR2 YSYEKL. The CDR3, as DNA: TGCGCCAGCAGCCAAGTCGCAGGGGCTCGGGAGACCCAGTACTTC. Translation gives CASSQVAGARETQYF.

This clonotype was seen many times. The chain combines TRBV7-9 with TRBJ1-1, with 9 bases identical to TRBD1. The CDR3 is 14 amino acids. V was pared by 5 bases and J by 1 base, with 2 bases of the junction left unmatched. The germline V gene has CDR1 SEHNR and CDR2 FQNEAQ (reference sequence). CDR3 residues: CASSTGQGNTEAFF. The CDR3 bases are TGTGCCAGCAGCACGGGACAGGGGAACACTGAAGCTTTCTTT.

The gene calls are TRBV5-1 and TRBJ2-5; TRBD2 is a possible D gene (6 bases). This CDR3 is 14 amino acids long. The V end was cut by 4 bases, the J end by 11 bases, with 21 bases between. The germline gives CDR1 SGHRS, CDR2 YFSETQ. CDR3 sequence reads: CASSAGRAFLEQYF. CDR3 DNA sequence: TGCGCCAGCAGCGCGGGACGGGCCTTCCTAGAGCAGTACTTC.

On this clonotype: A much larger clone lies a single base off, so this may be a read error. The chain couples TRBV7-6 to TRBJ1-1; possibly TRBD1 for D (6 bases). Germline V lookup: CDR1 SGHVS, CDR2 FNYEAQ. This CDR3 spans 15 amino acids. The V gene lost 7 bases and the J gene lost 1 base, with 16 bases spanning the gap. CDR3 sequence: CASNPGGRGNTEAFF. DNA for the CDR3: TGTGCCAGCAACCCTGGCGGCAGGGGGAACACTGAAGCTTTCTTT.

This clonotype was observed at least ten times. The rearrangement links TRBV7-2 to TRBJ2-2, with D hard to call. V was shortened by 0 bases and J by 9 bases, with 8 bases between the two germline ends. CDR1 is SGHTA and CDR2 is FQGNSA in the germline V gene. This CDR3 spans 13 amino acids. The CDR3 protein is CASSLAQRRELFF. The CDR3 coding sequence is TGTGCCAGCAGCTTAGCGCAGCGTCGGGAGCTGTTTTTT.

The chain couples TRBV20-1 to TRBJ2-3, with unresolved D. This CDR3 is 14 amino acids long. V lost 5 bases to trimming and J lost 2 bases, with 14 bases between them. Germline V CDR1 and CDR2: DFQATT, SNEGSKA (reference sequence). Here the CDR3 reads CSAASFRITDTQYF. The CDR3, as DNA: TGCAGTGCTGCTTCTTTTCGGATCACAGATACGCAGTATTTT.

This chain uses TRBV19 with TRBJ1-3; 9 bases fit TRBD1. This CDR3 contains 14 residues. Germline loops: CDR1 LNHDA, CDR2 SQIVND (reference sequence). V shed 7 bases, J shed 5 bases, and the junction held 6 bases outside the gene matches. The CDR3 DNA is TGTGCCAGTACGCTTACAGGGGGCAGAAACACCATATATTTT. Translating gives CASTLTGGRNTIYF.

The chain links TRBV7-9 to TRBJ2-7; the D gene is possibly TRBD1 (5 bases). Germline V gene data show CDR1 as SEHNR and CDR2 as FQNEAQ (reference sequence). The CDR3 covers 10 residues. CDR3 in amino acids: CARAGNEQYF. The CDR3 bases are TGTGCTAGAGCAGGGAACGAGCAGTACTTC.

The V and J genes are TRBV6-5 and TRBJ2-5; the D gene could be TRBD1 or TRBD2 (7 bases each). Trimming shortened V by 6 bases and J by 3 bases, and 14 bases separated the two germline ends. The CDR3 is 14 residues long. CDR1 is MNHEY and CDR2 is SVGAGI in the germline V gene. Here the CDR3 reads CASSPGGEKETQYF. The CDR3 DNA follows: TGTGCCAGCAGCCCAGGGGGGGAGAAAGAGACCCAGTACTTC.

V usage is TRBV25-1 and J usage is TRBJ1-2, with D possibly being TRBD1 (5 bases). CDR1 and CDR2 from the germline V gene are MGHDK and SYGVNS. V dropped 4 bases and J dropped 12 bases, with 21 bases sitting between them. The CDR3 is 14 amino acids. The CDR3 DNA is TGTGCCAGCAGTGGGGGGAAAAGGACTAGCGGAGACACCTTC. Protein sequence: CASSGGKRTSGDTF.

The sample holds many counts of this clonotype. The chain employs TRBV7-9 and TRBJ2-7, with D tentatively TRBD1 (6 bases). The CDR3 sequence is 14 residues long. The V gene's germline CDR1 is SEHNR and CDR2 FQNEAQ (reference sequence). Trimming shortened V by 5 bases and J by 3 bases, and 14 bases separated the two germline ends. The CDR3 loop is CASSPGAGDYEQYF. Written as DNA, the CDR3 is TGTGCCAGCAGCCCAGGGGCAGGGGACTACGAGCAGTACTTC.

This clonotype was found many times. The rearrangement joins TRBV6-6 to TRBJ1-4; 7 bases match TRBD1. Germline CDR1 and CDR2: MNHNY and SVGAGI (reference sequence). V dropped 6 bases and J dropped 8; count of bases not matched to a gene: 9. This CDR3 has 14 residues. CDR3 sequence reads: CASRNTGAGEKLFF. The CDR3 bases are TGTGCCAGCAGAAATACAGGGGCTGGGGAAAAACTGTTTTTT.

This sequence joins TRBV19 and TRBJ1-3, with 9 positions matching TRBD1. This CDR3 region has 16 residues. Unmatched junction bases numbered 6, after V lost 5 bases and J lost 1 base. Germline V lookup: CDR1 LNHDA, CDR2 SQIVND (reference sequence). Here the CDR3 DNA reads TGTGCCAGTAGTGGATCCGGGACAGGGTCTGGAAACACCATATATTTT. This codes for CASSGSGTGSGNTIYF.

This chain links TRBV6-5 with TRBJ2-7, with D perhaps matching TRBD2 (5 bases). Germline V gives CDR1 MNHEY, CDR2 SVGAGI. The CDR3 totals 13 residues. Trimming took 8 bases from V and 0 from J, leaving 11 bases between them. The CDR3 sequence is CASSSSSSYEQYF. The CDR3 nucleotides read TGTGCCAGCTCCTCTAGCAGCTCCTACGAGCAGTACTTC.

To note about this clonotype: The junction departs from germline at one end; a sequencing error may be responsible. This sequence joins TRBV7-9 and TRBJ1-4; D perhaps matches TRBD1 (6 bases). The CDR3 has 15 residues. Germline CDR1 reads SEHNR; CDR2 reads FQNEAQ (reference sequence). The CDR3 region has the DNA TGCGCCAGCAGCCGAGCACAGGGAACTAATGAAAAACTGTTTTTT. Its translation is CASSRAQGTNEKLFF.

This clonotype has a count of ten or more. The chain carries TRBV2 and TRBJ2-2; D assignment may be TRBD1 or TRBD2 (5 bases each). The germline V gene has CDR1 SNHLY and CDR2 FYNNEI. Trimming took 5 bases from V and 2 from J, leaving 15 bases between them. The CDR3 extends over 16 amino acids. Here the CDR3 reads CASSRDRWANTGELFF. The CDR3 DNA sequence: TGTGCCAGCAGTCGGGACCGCTGGGCAAACACCGGGGAGCTGTTTTTT.

Remarks on this clonotype: The junction and the germline gene differ at one end; a read error may be behind it. The CDR3 DNA is TGTGCCGGCAGATTGGACAGGGGAGATCAGCCCCAGCATTTT. It is translated as CAGRLDRGDQPQHF. The V call is TRBV2, the J call TRBJ1-5; 9 positions agree with TRBD1. The CDR3 consists of 14 residues. Germline CDR1 SNHLY, CDR2 FYNNEI.